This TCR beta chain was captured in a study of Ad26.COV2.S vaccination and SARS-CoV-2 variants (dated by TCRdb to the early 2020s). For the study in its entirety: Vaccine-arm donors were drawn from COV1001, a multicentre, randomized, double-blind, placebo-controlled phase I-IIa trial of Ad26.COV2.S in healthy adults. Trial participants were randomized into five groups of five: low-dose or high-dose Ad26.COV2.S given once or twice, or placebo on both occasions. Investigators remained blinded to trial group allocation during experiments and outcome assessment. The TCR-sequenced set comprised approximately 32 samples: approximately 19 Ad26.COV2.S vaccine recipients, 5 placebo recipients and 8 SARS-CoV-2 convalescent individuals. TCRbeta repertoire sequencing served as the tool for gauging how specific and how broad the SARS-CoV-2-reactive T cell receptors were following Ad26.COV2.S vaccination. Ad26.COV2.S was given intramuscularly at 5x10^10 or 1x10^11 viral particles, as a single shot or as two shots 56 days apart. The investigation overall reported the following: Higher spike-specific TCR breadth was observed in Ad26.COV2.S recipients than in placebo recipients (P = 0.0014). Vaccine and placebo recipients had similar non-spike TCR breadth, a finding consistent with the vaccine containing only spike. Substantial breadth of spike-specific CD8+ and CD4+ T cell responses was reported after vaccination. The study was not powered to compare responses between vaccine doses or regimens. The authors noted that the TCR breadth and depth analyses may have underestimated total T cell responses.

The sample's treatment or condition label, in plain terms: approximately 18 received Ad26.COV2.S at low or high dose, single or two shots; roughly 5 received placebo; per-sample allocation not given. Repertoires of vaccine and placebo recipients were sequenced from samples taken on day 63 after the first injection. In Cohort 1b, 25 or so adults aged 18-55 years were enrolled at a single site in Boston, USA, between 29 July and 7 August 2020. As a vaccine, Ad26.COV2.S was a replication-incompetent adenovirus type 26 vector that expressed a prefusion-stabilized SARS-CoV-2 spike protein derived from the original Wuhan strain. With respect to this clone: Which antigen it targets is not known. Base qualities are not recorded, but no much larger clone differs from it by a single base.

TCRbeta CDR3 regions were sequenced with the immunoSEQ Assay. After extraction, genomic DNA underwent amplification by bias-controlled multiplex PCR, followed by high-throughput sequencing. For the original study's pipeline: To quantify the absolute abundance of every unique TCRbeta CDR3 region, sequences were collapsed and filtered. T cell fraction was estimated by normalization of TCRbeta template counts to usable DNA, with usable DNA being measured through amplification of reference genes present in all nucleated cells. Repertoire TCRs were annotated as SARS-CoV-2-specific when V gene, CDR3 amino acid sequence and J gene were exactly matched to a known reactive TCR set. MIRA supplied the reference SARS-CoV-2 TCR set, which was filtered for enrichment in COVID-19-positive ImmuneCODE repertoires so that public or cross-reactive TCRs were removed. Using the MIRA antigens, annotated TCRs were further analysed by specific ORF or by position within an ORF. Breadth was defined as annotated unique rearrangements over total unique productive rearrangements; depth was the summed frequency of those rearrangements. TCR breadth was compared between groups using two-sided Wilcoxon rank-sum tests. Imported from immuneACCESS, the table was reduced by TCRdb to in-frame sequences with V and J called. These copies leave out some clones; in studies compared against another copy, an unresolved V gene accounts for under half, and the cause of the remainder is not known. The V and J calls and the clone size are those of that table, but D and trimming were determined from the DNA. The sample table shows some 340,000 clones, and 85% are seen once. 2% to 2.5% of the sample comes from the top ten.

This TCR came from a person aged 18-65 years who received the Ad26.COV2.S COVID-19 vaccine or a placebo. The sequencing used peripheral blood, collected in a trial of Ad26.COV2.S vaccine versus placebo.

The base sequence is TGTGCCAGCAGTGAGAGTCCGCCAGATACGCAGTATTTT. It specifies CASSESPPDTQYF. The rearranged segments are TRBV6-1 and TRBJ2-3; no D gene can be assigned with confidence. The V end loses 3 bases and the J end loses 4 bases, and a stretch of 8 bases separates them. Measured from the cysteine to the phenylalanine, the CDR3 is 13 residues long. Of the read, only the CDR3 DNA is kept; its 39 bases are in frame from base 1. Sequences MNHNS (CDR1) and SASEGT (CDR2) are obtained from the germline V gene.